These 7 T cell receptor beta chains came from one sample sequenced in a study of regulatory T cells in long-lasting Graves disease. Time point denoted: newly diagnosed GD, antithyroid drugs for less than 3 months. Extracted RNA from PBMCs served as the source of the TCR library. Arm-PCR of CDR3 regions and iRepertoire HTBI primers were the basis on which TCR beta libraries were built. TCRdb called the multiplex PCR reads again in MiXCR, with one record for every CDR3 protein. Among around 250,000 distinct CDR3 sequences listed, around 20% were seen once. The starting material was peripheral blood mononuclear cells (PBMCs), obtained at new diagnosis, from a patient treated with antithyroid drugs. The receptors derive from a female donor with Graves disease.

This chain joins TRBV19 and TRBJ1-5, with D unclear. The CDR3 sequence is 14 residues long. CDR1 is LNHDA, CDR2 SQIVND, per germline (reference sequence). The germline V and J ends were trimmed by 8 bases and 5 bases, with 16 bases remaining between them. CDR3 nucleotides: TGTGCCAGTCTCCCATACGAGGACGATCAGCCCCAGCATTTT. Encoded protein: CASLPYEDDQPQHF.

Ten or more counts support this clonotype. The chain carries TRBV10-3 and TRBJ2-2; D not certain. Germline values: CDR1 ENHRY, CDR2 SYGVKD. The CDR3 totals 13 residues. The V end lost 3 bases, the J end lost 3 bases, and 5 bases lay between the germline ends. CDR3 protein: CAISDSYTGELFF. CDR3 coding DNA: TGTGCCATCAGTGACAGCTACACCGGGGAGCTGTTTTTT.

V gene TRBV7-8 combines with J gene TRBJ2-3, with a tentative D call TRBD1 (5 bases). Germline values: CDR1 SGHVS, CDR2 FQNEAQ. The V end was cut by 5 bases, the J end by 4 bases, with 10 bases between. The CDR3 length is 13 residues. This CDR3 is CASSPARADTQYF. CDR3 nucleotides: TGTGCCAGCAGCCCAGCCAGGGCAGATACGCAGTATTTT.

The chain carries TRBV9 and TRBJ2-4, with 8 bases identical to TRBD2. CDR1 is SGDLS and CDR2 is YYNGEE in the germline V gene. This CDR3 is 16 amino acids long. After removal of 4 bases from V and 0 bases from J, the junction contained 6 bases not matched to a gene. CDR3 loop: CASSPREGLAKNIQYF. In DNA, the CDR3 is TGTGCCAGCAGCCCCCGGGAGGGGTTAGCCAAAAACATTCAGTACTTC.

In this sample, this clonotype turned up many times. The V and J genes are TRBV4-2 and TRBJ2-7; 9 bases line up with TRBD1. Looked up from germline, CDR1 is LGHNA and CDR2 is YNFKEQ. This CDR3 has 14 residues. V was clipped by 1 base and J by 5 bases; unmatched bases: 3. CDR3 DNA: TGTGCCAGCAGCCAAGGGACAGGGGACCACGAGCAGTACTTC. Amino acids: CASSQGTGDHEQYF.

This clonotype was seen at least ten times. The chain employs TRBV4-1 and TRBJ2-5; a weak D match, TRBD1 (5 bases). V lost 1 base and J lost 9, with 12 bases in between. The length of the CDR3 is 13 residues. Looked up from germline, CDR1 is MGHRA and CDR2 is YSYEKL. CDR3 region: CASSQGGHMAQYF. The CDR3 DNA reads TGCGCCAGCAGCCAAGGGGGCCATATGGCCCAGTACTTC.

This clonotype showed up many times. The chain carries TRBV5-1 and TRBJ2-3, with D perhaps TRBD1 or TRBD2 (5 bases each). Per the germline V gene, CDR1 is SGHRS and CDR2 is YFSETQ. The CDR3 spans 13 residues. V dropped 4 bases and J dropped 10 bases, with 16 bases sitting between them. The DNA of the CDR3 is TGCGCCAGCAGCCCCGGGACCAACGAAGCGCAGTATTTT. This codes for CASSPGTNEAQYF.